This T cell receptor beta chain was documented in a study of molecular identifiers for immune sequencing clone quantification. Findings of the study overall: Spiked Jurkat TCR RNA equal to one cell could reportedly be picked out among one million naive cells.

For this clonotype: As yet, its antigen is unknown.

Methods described previously, with TCR primers listed, were used for bulk TCR libraries. TCRdb reprocessed the PCR reads with MiXCR, giving one entry per CDR3 protein. Here the sample spans hundreds of thousands of distinct CDR3 sequences, about 25% being singletons. The CDR3 runs to 15 residues. The germline V gene encodes CDR1 MGHRA and CDR2 YSYEKL. The V end was cut by 0 bases, the J end by 6 bases, with 14 bases between. This rearrangement joins TRBV4-1 to TRBJ1-1; D ambiguous. This TCR derives from a human donor in good health. Some libraries in this study had Jurkat cell RNA spiked in. Sequenced sample: naive CD8+ T cells from blood, with Jurkat cell RNA spiked in. Subset here: FACS-sorted CD8+CD4-CCR7+CD45RA+ naive T cells. Written as DNA, the CDR3 is TGCGCCAGCAGCCAAGATATTGGAGGGCGATCTGAAGCTTTCTTT. The encoded protein is CASSQDIGGRSEAFF.